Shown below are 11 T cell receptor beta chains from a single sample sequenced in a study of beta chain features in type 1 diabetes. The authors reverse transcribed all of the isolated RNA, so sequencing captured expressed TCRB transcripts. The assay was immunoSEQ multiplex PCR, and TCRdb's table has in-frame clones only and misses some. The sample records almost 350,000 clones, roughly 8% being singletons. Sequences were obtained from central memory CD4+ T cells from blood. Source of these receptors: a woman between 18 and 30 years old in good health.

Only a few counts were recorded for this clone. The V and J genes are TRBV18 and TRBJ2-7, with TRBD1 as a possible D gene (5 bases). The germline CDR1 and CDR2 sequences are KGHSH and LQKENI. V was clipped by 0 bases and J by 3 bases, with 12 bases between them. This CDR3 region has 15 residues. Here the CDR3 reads CASSPPSGPRYEQYF. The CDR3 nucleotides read TGTGCCAGCTCACCACCATCAGGGCCCCGCTACGAGCAGTACTTC.

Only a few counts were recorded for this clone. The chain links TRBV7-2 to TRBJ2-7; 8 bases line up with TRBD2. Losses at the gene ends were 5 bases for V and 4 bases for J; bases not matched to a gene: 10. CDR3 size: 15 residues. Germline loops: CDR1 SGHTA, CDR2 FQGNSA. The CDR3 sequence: CASSQGLGDRYEQYF. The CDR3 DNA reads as TGTGCCAGCAGCCAGGGACTAGGGGATCGGTACGAGCAGTACTTC.

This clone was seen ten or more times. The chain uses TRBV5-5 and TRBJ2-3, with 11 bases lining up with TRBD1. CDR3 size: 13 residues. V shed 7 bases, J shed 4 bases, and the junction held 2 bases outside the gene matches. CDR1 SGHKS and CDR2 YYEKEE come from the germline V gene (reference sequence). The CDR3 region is CASWTGGPDTQYF. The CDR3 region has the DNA TGTGCCAGCTGGACAGGGGGCCCAGATACGCAGTATTTT.

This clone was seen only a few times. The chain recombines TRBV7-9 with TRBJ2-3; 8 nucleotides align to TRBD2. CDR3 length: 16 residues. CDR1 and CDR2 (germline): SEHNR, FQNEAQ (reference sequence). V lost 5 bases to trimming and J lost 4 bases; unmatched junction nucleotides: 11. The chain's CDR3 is CASSPGAGTSSDTQYF. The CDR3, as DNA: TGTGCCAGCAGCCCAGGGGCCGGGACTAGTTCAGATACGCAGTATTTT.

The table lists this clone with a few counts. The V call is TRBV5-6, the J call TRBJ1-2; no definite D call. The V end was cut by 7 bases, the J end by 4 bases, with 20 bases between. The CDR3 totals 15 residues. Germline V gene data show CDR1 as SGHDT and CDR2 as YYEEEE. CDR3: CASGRTGRGVYGYTF. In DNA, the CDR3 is TGTGCCAGCGGCCGGACCGGACGGGGTGTCTATGGCTACACCTTC.

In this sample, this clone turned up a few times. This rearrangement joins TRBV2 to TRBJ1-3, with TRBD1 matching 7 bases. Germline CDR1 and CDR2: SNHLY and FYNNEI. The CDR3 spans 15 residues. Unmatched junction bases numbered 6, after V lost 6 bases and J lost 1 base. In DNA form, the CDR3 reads TGTGCCAGCAGCGAAATCAGGGGGTCTGGAAACACCATATATTTT. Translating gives CASSEIRGSGNTIYF.

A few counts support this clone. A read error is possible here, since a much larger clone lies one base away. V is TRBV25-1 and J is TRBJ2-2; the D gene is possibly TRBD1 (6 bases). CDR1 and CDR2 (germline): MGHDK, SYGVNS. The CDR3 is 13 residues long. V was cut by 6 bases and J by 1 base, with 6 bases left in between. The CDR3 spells CASRQGNTGELFF. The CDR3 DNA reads TGTGCCAGCAGACAGGGGAACACCGGGGAGCTGTTTTTT.

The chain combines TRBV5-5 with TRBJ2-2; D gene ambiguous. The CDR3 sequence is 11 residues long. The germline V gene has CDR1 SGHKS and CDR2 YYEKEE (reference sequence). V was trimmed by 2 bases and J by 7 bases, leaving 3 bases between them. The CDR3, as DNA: TGTGCCAGCAGCTTTGACGGGGAGCTGTTTTTT. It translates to CASSFDGELFF.

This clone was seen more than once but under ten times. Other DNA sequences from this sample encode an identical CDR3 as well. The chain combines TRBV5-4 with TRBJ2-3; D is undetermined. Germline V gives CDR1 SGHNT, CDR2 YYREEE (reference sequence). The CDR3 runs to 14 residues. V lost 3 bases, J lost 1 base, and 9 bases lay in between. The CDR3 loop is CASSSRQGTDTQYF. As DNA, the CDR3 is TGTGCCAGCAGCTCCCGTCAAGGCACAGATACGCAGTATTTT.

CDR3: CASSFTPKVIWETQYF. The CDR3 bases are TGTGCCAGCAGCTTCACACCGAAAGTAATATGGGAGACCCAGTACTTC. The rearrangement joins TRBV5-4 to TRBJ2-5, with no clear D. V was clipped by 2 bases and J by 5 bases, with 19 bases between them. The CDR3 runs to 16 residues. Germline CDR1 SGHNT, CDR2 YYREEE (reference sequence).

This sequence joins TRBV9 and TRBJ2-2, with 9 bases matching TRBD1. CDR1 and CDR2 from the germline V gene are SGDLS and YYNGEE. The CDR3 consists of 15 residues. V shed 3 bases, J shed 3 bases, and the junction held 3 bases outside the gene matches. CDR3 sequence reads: CASSAGTGHTGELFF. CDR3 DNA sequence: TGTGCCAGCAGCGCCGGGACAGGGCACACCGGGGAGCTGTTTTTT.